One sample yielded the 9 T cell receptor beta chains listed below, sequenced in a study of shared clonotypes between healthy human individuals. This table comes from immunoSEQ multiplex PCR, and its TCRdb copy is limited to in-frame clones, with some not included. In the table there are about 960,000 clones, approximately 80% of which are singletons. Sequenced input: memory CD4+ T cells sorted from blood. Subset denoted: CD45RA-negative fraction. These receptors were collected from a man in his late teens or twenties in good health.

The rearrangement joins TRBV5-8 to TRBJ1-6; D is uncertain. V was shortened by 2 bases and J by 0 bases, with 6 bases between the two germline ends. CDR3 length: 15 amino acids. Germline V gene lookup returns CDR1 SGHTS and CDR2 YDEGEE. The CDR3 reads CASSFWGSYNSPLHF. In DNA, the CDR3 is TGTGCCAGCAGCTTTTGGGGCTCCTATAATTCACCCCTCCACTTT.

This clone was counted between two and nine times. V usage is TRBV7-2 and J usage is TRBJ2-7, with 14 nucleotides matching TRBD2. Per germline, CDR1 SGHTA and CDR2 FQGNSA. Trimming removed 5 bases from V and 4 bases from J; junction bases left unmatched: 7. The CDR3 runs 16 residues. The DNA for the CDR3 is TGTGCCAGCAGCGAAATGGGACTAGCGGGAGAATACGAGCAGTACTTC. Amino acids: CASSEMGLAGEYEQYF.

A note on this clone: The CDR3 does not end in the conserved phenylalanine or tryptophan, so this is likely a read error. Because the CDR3's place on the DNA is in doubt, the DNA is left out and the CDR3 is given as listed by TCRdb. This rearrangement joins TRBV7-9 to TRBJ2-3. From its first to its last residue, the CDR3 has 12 amino acids. Germline V gives CDR1 SEHNR, CDR2 FQNEAQ (reference sequence). The CDR3 is CASSLESRILFA.

On this clone itself: This sample includes further DNA sequences coding for the same CDR3. V and J are TRBV30 and TRBJ2-7; no firm D call. The CDR3 loop spans 11 amino acids. Germline CDR1 reads GTSNPN; CDR2 reads SVGIG (reference sequence). Trimming removed 1 base at V and 3 bases at J, with 4 bases between. The CDR3 nucleotides are TGTGCCTGGAGTGGACTCTACGAGCAGTACTTC. This translates into CAWSGLYEQYF.

The rearrangement joins TRBV5-4 to TRBJ1-6, with TRBD1 matching over 7 bases. The germline V gene encodes CDR1 SGHNT and CDR2 YYREEE (reference sequence). Unmatched junction bases numbered 3, after V lost 0 bases and J lost 0 bases. There are 17 residues in the CDR3. For the CDR3, the DNA is TGTGCCAGCAGCTTGGACAGGGGAAGCTCCTATAATTCACCCCTCCACTTT. This translates into CASSLDRGSSYNSPLHF.

In its sample, this clone was seen a few times. The chain employs TRBV7-2 and TRBJ1-3; TRBD1 is a possible D gene (5 bases). V was shortened by 2 bases and J by 2 bases, with 10 bases between the two germline ends. The CDR3 contains 15 residues. In germline, CDR1 is SGHTA, CDR2 FQGNSA. CDR3 nucleotide sequence: TGTGCCAGCAGCTTACCCCTGGGGCCTGGAAACACCATATATTTT. Its protein is CASSLPLGPGNTIYF.

The CDR3 reads CASSERGLGGQGAAQYF. The CDR3 DNA follows: TGTGCCAGCAGTGAACGAGGGTTAGGAGGACAGGGGGCCGCGCAGTACTTC. The chain uses TRBV2 and TRBJ2-7; 11 nucleotides line up with TRBD1. Looked up from germline, CDR1 is SNHLY and CDR2 is FYNNEI. CDR3 length: 17 amino acids. Losses at the gene ends were 2 bases for V and 9 bases for J; bases not matched to a gene: 15.

This chain connects TRBV6-6 to TRBJ1-4, with TRBD1 as a possible D gene (5 bases). CDR3 size: 15 residues. CDR1 and CDR2 from the germline V gene are MNHNY and SVGAGI (reference sequence). V lost 0 bases and J 6 bases, leaving 11 bases between the germline ends. The CDR3 DNA reads TGTGCCAGCAGTTACTCGCCAGGGAACTATGAAAAACTGTTTTTT. Amino acids: CASSYSPGNYEKLFF.

V and J are TRBV6-1 and TRBJ1-4, with TRBD1 matching over 10 bases. V trimming: 7 bases; J trimming: 3 bases; junction bases outside the gene matches: 5. Per the germline V gene, CDR1 is MNHNS and CDR2 is SASEGT. The CDR3 consists of 15 residues. CDR3 loop: CASKAGQGANEKLFF. The CDR3 DNA is TGTGCCAGCAAGGCAGGACAGGGGGCTAATGAAAAACTGTTTTTT.